This TCR beta chain was profiled in a study of OX40 agonist ivuxolimab in advanced cancers. Here immunoSEQ multiplex PCR was the method, and the copy in TCRdb shows in-frame clones only, minus some. Of about 50,000 clones listed, approximately 91% were seen once; the top ten hold around 1%. The CDR3 extends over 16 amino acids. Germline V gives CDR1 LGHNA, CDR2 YSLEER. The J segment lost 9 bases and the V segment lost 4 bases, leaving 14 bases of the junction unmatched. The starting material was CD4+ or CD8+ T cells sorted from blood, obtained in a trial of the OX40 agonist ivuxolimab. This clonotype originated in an adult with an advanced solid tumor such as melanoma, head and neck, liver or kidney cancer. V and J are TRBV4-3 and TRBJ2-1, with 8 bases matching TRBD2. CDR3 DNA sequence: TGCGCCAGCAGCCTTACCTACGGGAGGGCCCTCTTTGAGCAGTTCTTC. Its translation is CASSLTYGRALFEQFF.